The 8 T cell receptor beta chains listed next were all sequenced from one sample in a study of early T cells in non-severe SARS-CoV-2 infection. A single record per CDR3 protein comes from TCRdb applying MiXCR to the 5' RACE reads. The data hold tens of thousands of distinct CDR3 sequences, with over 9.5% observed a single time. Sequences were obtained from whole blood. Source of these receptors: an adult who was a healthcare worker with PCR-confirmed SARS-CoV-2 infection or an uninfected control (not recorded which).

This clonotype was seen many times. This CDR3 reads CASTDQNLIAGKLFF. For the CDR3, the DNA is TGTGCCAGCACCGACCAGAACCTCATTGCAGGAAAACTGTTTTTT. The rearrangement links TRBV6-6 to TRBJ1-4; no definite D call. This CDR3 has 15 residues. The germline V gene has CDR1 MNHNY and CDR2 SVGAGI (reference sequence). Trimming cost V 7 bases and J 10 bases, with 22 bases left between them.

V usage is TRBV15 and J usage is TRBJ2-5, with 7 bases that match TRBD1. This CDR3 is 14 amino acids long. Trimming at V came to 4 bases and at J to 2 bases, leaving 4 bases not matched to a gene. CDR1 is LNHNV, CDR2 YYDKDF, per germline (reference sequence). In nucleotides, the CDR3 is TGTGCCACCAGCATCGGACAGGAACAAGAGACCCAGTACTTC. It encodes CATSIGQEQETQYF.

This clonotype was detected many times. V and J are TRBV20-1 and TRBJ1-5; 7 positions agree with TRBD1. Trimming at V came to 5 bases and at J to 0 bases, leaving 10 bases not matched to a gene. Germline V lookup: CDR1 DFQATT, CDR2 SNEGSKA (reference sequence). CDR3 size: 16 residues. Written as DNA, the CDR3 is TGCAGTGCTTTCTTCCGACAGGGCAATAGCAATCAGCCCCAGCATTTT. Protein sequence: CSAFFRQGNSNQPQHF.

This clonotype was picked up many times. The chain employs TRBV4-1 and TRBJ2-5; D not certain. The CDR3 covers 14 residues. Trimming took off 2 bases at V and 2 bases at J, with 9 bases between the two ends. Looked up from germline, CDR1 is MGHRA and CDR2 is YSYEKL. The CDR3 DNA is TGCGCCAGCAGCCAACTAGGTGTACAAGAGACCCAGTACTTC. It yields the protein CASSQLGVQETQYF.

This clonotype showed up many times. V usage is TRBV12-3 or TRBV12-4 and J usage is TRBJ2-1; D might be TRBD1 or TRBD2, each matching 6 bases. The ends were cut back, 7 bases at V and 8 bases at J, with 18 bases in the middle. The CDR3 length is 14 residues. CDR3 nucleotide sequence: TGTGCCAGCACCCCCCGGAGGGGGAATGATGAGCAGTTCTTC. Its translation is CASTPRRGNDEQFF.

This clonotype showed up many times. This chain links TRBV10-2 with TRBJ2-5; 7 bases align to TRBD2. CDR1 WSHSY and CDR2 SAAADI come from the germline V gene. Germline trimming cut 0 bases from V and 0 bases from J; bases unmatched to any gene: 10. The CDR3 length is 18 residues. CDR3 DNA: TGCGCCAGCAGTGAGTCGAGCGGTACGGGAGGCTACCAAGAGACCCAGTACTTC. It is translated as CASSESSGTGGYQETQYF.

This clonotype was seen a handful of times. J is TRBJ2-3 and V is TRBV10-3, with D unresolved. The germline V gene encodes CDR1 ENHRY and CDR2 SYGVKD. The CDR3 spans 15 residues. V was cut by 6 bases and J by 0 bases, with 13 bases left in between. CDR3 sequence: CAIRSTGKSTDTQYF. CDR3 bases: TGTGCCATCAGATCAACTGGAAAGAGCACAGATACGCAGTATTTT.

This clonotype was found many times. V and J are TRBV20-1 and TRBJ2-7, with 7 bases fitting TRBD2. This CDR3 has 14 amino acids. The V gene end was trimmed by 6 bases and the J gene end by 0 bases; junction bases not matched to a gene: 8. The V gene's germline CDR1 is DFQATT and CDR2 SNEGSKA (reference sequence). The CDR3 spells CSAQLQRDSYEQYF. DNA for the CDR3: TGCAGTGCCCAGCTCCAGCGGGACTCCTACGAGCAGTACTTC.